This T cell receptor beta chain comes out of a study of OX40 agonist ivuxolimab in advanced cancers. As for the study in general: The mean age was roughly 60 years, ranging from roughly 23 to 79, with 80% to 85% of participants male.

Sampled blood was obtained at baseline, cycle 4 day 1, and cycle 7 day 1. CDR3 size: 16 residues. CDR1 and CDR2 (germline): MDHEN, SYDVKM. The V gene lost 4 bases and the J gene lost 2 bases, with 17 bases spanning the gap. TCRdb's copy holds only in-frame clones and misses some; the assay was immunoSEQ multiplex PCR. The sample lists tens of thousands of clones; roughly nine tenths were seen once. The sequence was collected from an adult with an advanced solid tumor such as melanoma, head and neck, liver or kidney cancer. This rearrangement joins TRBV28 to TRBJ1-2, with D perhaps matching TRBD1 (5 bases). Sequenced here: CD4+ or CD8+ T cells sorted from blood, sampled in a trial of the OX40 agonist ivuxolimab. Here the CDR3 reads CASSSGGGLINYGYTF. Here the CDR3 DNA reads TGTGCCAGCAGTTCCGGGGGAGGTCTCATAAACTATGGCTACACCTTC.